This T cell receptor (beta chain) was observed in a study of shared clonotypes between healthy human individuals (TCRdb year 2020). For the study in its entirety: A few men and two women, aged 18 to 49 years, made up the cohort. Between about 0.94 and 10 billion PBMCs per donor were obtained by leukapheresis. Blood TCR repertoires of about five healthy adults were deeply sequenced to estimate repertoire size and the extent of clonotype sharing between individuals. For each donor, CD4 naive and CD4 memory were each run on three plates, CD8 naive on two plates, and CD8 memory on one plate. Libraries were prepared and TCR repertoires were sequenced by different laboratories using diverse techniques, in order to increase sequencing depth and limit assay-specific biases.

Note on this clone: The antigen it recognizes is unknown. No base quality information exists; no much larger clone differs at one position. This specimen includes other DNA sequences encoding the same CDR3.

The germline V gene sets CDR1 to SGHTA and CDR2 to FQGNSA. CDR3 length: 11 amino acids, cysteine to phenylalanine. Kept here is only the CDR3 DNA, which spans 33 bases and is read in frame from base 1. Trimming at the junction amounts to 5 bases on V and 4 bases on J, and the germline ends lie 5 bases apart. TCR CDR3 regions were amplified from genomic DNA by multiplex PCR using the deep immunoSEQ assay. Extracted genomic DNA from each cell subset was spread evenly across all wells of several immunoSEQ 96-well plates, with each plate serving as a replicate. For sorted subsets, approximately 200 ng of genomic DNA, equivalent to some 33,000 T cell genomes, went into each replicate PCR. The purified libraries were quantified using a Qubit 3.0 fluorometer, sized with a Bioanalyzer 2100, and then quantified again using the KAPA Library Quantification kit. Every immunoSEQ 96-well plate was sequenced on a dedicated single-read 150-cycle Illumina NextSeq 550 flow cell. Under the source paper's analysis protocol: Because the immunoSEQ output included only junctional sequences and no quality scores, the filtering could not be the same as the filtering used for full-length reads. Sequences were annotated with PyIR, a Python wrapper for IgBLAST v1.9, and V/J genes and CDR3 were assigned using IMGT germline references. Reads with weak V/J assignments (E-value above 1e-6), missing CDR3, stop codons, out-of-frame junctions, or ambiguous translated residues were removed. V3J clonotypes were defined by identical inferred V gene, J gene, and CDR3 amino acid sequence. To compute the percentage overlap between repertoires, the number of shared unique clonotypes was divided by the size of the smaller repertoire. Richness of each repertoire was evaluated using RTK rarefaction, the Chao1 estimator, and Recon v2.1 estimates of unobserved clonotypes. Generation probabilities for all TCRbeta clonotypes obtained by the gDNA method from a handful of donors were computed using OLGA. The source is immuneACCESS, and TCRdb retained only in-frame sequences with V and J called. Part of the clones is not carried over; for the studies checked, unresolved V genes explain less than half of this, and the remainder is unexplained. V and J calls and clone size are as listed in that table; D and trimming were resolved from the DNA. The sample table lists more than 2,000,000 clones, 85% to 95% of them with a count of one. The ten biggest clones cover about 0.39% of the sample.

Healthy HIV-negative adults with no recently reported acute infections or vaccinations were included as donors. Every donor was a Caucasian adult residing in Nashville, Tennessee, USA. CD4+ T cells were enriched by magnetic negative selection; naive cells were then positively selected on CD45RA, and the negative fraction formed the memory subset. Blood was collected by leukapheresis, and PBMCs were isolated by Ficoll-Histopaque density gradient centrifugation and then cryopreserved in liquid nitrogen vapor phase. Analytical flow cytometry was used to check the purity and quantity of every magnetically sorted T cell population. Genomic DNA was isolated from each sorted fraction and quantified by UV absorbance on a Nanodrop 2000c. Summary of the overall study and its limitations: The small number of donors limited the genetic and exposure-history diversity represented. Higher generation probabilities were observed for clonotypes shared by all four sorted-subset donors than for non-shared clonotypes. About 5% of naive CD4, 3% to 4% of naive CD8, 2.3% of memory CD4, and 0.35% to 0.5% of memory CD8 clonotypes were shared across several donors. Sampling was restricted to blood, and TCR repertoires in tissues likely differ from the TCR repertoires found in blood. Naive subsets generally had larger estimated clonotype richness than memory subsets. Even with the large sequencing depth, rarefaction of the sorted-subset datasets indicated that sequencing was incomplete. Pairwise subsampling led to the expectation that sequencing depth would affect the degree of clonotype sharing among donors.

Sequenced: naive CD4+ T cells from PBMCs. Taken with the paper, the label for cell subset or site translates to: CD45RA+ positively selected. Rearrangement joined TRBV7-2 to TRBJ2-5, with an unclear D gene assignment. The clonotype originates from a man younger than 30 in good health. Some clones in this sample may be carry-over from other donors' samples. The DNA sequence is as follows: TGTGCCAGCAGCCGCGGAGAGACCCAGTACTTC. Its protein reads: CASSRGETQYF.